This TCR beta chain appears in the sequencing data of a study of blood T cell repertoires in COVID-19. Original processing notes: Researchers report that nucleated cell counts were estimated from reference gene primer amplification. The table came from immunoSEQ multiplex PCR; TCRdb's copy has only in-frame clones and leaves some out. The DNA gave D and trimming, while V, J and clone size come from that table. The sample consists of about 86,000 clones, roughly three quarters of them appearing once. Germline V lookup: CDR1 MNHNS, CDR2 SASEGT. V shed 3 bases and J shed 10 bases, with 9 bases lying between them. The CDR3 has 12 residues.

This TCR came from a man between 65 and 80 years old with acute or convalescent COVID-19. Sample: peripheral blood. The rearrangement joins TRBV6-1 to TRBJ1-4; the D is unclear. The CDR3 coding sequence is TGTGCCAGCAGTGATCTAATCGGAAAACTGTTTTTT. Its translation: CASSDLIGKLFF.